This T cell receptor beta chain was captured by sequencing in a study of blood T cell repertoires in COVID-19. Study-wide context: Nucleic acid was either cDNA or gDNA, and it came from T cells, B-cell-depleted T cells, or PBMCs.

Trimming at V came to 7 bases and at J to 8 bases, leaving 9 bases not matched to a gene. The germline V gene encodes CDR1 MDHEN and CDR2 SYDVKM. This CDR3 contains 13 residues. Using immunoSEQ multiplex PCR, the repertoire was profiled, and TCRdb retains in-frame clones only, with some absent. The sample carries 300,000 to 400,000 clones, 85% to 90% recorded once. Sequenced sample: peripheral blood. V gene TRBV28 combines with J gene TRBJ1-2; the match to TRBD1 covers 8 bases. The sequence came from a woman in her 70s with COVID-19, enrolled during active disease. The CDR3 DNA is TGTGCCAGCACCGCGGGACAGGAGGAGGGCTACACCTTC. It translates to CASTAGQEEGYTF.